This T cell receptor (beta chain) was retrieved from a study of glioma-infiltrating T cells after dendritic cell vaccination. Across the whole study: Glioblastoma patients came from Phase I and II dendritic cell vaccination trials. Autologous tumor lysate was loaded overnight onto monocyte-derived dendritic cells grown seven days with IL-4 and GM-CSF.

Study-wide results and caveats: Estimated pretreatment TIL content predicted outcome after dendritic cell vaccination.

Germline CDR1 and CDR2: MNHNY and SVGAGI (reference sequence). V gave up 8 bases and J gave up 7 bases, with 14 bases separating them. CDR3 length: 13 residues. About this clone itself: What it binds is not known.

Primers: 60 V beta forward and 13 J beta reverse. Clones were read by immunoSEQ multiplex PCR, and TCRdb kept only the in-frame ones, dropping some. The sample lists over 55,000 clones; approximately 80% were seen once. This specimen consisted of blood, obtained before dendritic cell vaccination. This clonotype originated in a human donor with glioblastoma. The chain couples TRBV6-6 to TRBJ2-2, with a weak D call TRBD1 (5 bases). The CDR3 loop reads CASCLRVGGELFF. The CDR3 nucleotides are TGTGCCAGCTGTCTCAGGGTTGGCGGGGAGCTGTTTTTT.